The rows below give T cell receptor beta chains drawn from one sample of a study of blood T cells in healthy people across ages. TCRdb reprocessed the 5' RACE reads with MiXCR, giving one entry per CDR3 protein. The sample contains 650,000 to 1,000,000 distinct CDR3 sequences, about 46% of which appear only once. Sequenced input: blood. The receptors were gathered from an elderly man in good health. The CDR3 runs from the conserved cysteine through the conserved F or W. D genes are given only for firm matches. Clone size is stated in some rows and not others, as once, few, many or a class when expanded.

TGTGCCAGCAGCTTGGCCCTTGGAGGCTTAAACTATGGCTACACCTTC	CASSLALGGLNYGYTF	.	.	TRBV5-6	TRBJ1-2
TGTGCCAGCAGCCAAGCTTCTCTACCCCCGGGCAATGAGCAGTTCTTC	CASSQASLPPGNEQFF	.	.	TRBV4-2	TRBJ2-1
TGTGCCAGCAGGCAAAGAGGGGACACTGAAGCTTTCTTT	CASRQRGDTEAFF	.	.	TRBV12-3/TRBV12-4	TRBJ1-1
TGTGCCAGCTCACCCACAGAACGGACAGCTTTCTTT	CASSPTERTAFF	.	.	TRBV18	TRBJ1-1
TGCGCCAGCAGCCTGCAAGGGATGGATGAAAAACTGTTTTTT	CASSLQGMDEKLFF	many	.	TRBV5-1	TRBJ1-4
TGTGCCAGCAGTGAATTGGGACAGGGTAATTCACCCCTCCACTTT	CASSELGQGNSPLHF	few	TRBD1	TRBV2	TRBJ1-6
TGTGCCAGCAGGGGGGGACAGATAATGAACACTGAAGCTTTCTTT	CASRGGQIMNTEAFF	.	TRBD1	TRBV12-3/TRBV12-4	TRBJ1-1
TGTGCCAGCAGTTACCCGGGACTAGCGGAAGCGGGGGTATGGGAGCAGTACTTC	CASSYPGLAEAGVWEQYF	many	TRBD2	TRBV6-2/TRBV6-3	TRBJ2-7
TGCGCCAGCAGCTTCAAACAGGGGGCTGAGTACGAGCAGTACTTC	CASSFKQGAEYEQYF	.	TRBD1	TRBV5-1	TRBJ2-7
TGTGCCAGCAGCCAGGCAAACATTCAGTACTTC	CASSQANIQYF	many	.	TRBV14	TRBJ2-4
TGTGCCAGCAGTGGACAGACAGGCCTCGGGGAGACCCAGTACTTC	CASSGQTGLGETQYF	.	.	TRBV28	TRBJ2-5
TGTGCCATCAGTGAGTCGAGTGTGGGCAGGGGTAATCAGCCCCAGCATTTT	CAISESSVGRGNQPQHF	.	.	TRBV10-3	TRBJ1-5
TGCGCCAGCAGCTTGAGTTTAACAGCCAGTCAAGAGACCCAGTACTTC	CASSLSLTASQETQYF	few	.	TRBV5-1	TRBJ2-5
TGCGCCAGCAGCTTGGACATTACAGATACGCAGTATTTT	CASSLDITDTQYF	.	.	TRBV5-1	TRBJ2-3
TGTGCCAGCAGTTACTCGTTAAGTCAGCGGCTAAGTCTAGCCAAAAACATTCAGTACTTC	CASSYSLSQRLSLAKNIQYF	few	.	TRBV6-5	TRBJ2-4
TGTGCCAGCAGCTTACCTCCCACAGGGATGCGGTCTCATGCTGGGGCCAACGTCCTGACTTTC	CASSLPPTGMRSHAGANVLTF	few	.	TRBV11-2	TRBJ2-6
TGTGCCAGCAGCGTAGGTCCCCGGGCTACGCAGTATTTT	CASSVGPRATQYF	.	.	TRBV9	TRBJ2-3
TGTGCCAGCAGCCAAGTCCTAGGGATTAGCGGCAATGAGCAGTACTTC	CASSQVLGISGNEQYF	.	.	TRBV3-1	TRBJ2-7
TGTGCCATCGGGGCGAGTGACAGGGGGCGACCCGACCAAGAGACCCAGTACTTC	CAIGASDRGRPDQETQYF	.	TRBD1	TRBV10-3	TRBJ2-5
TGTGCCAGCAGCTTTCGAGCGGGAGGGAGGGCAGACACGCAGTATTTT	CASSFRAGGRADTQYF	once	TRBD2	TRBV7-2	TRBJ2-3
TGTGCCAGCAGCTACCGGGGCAGGGAATTGGACGAGCAGTACTTC	CASSYRGRELDEQYF	.	.	TRBV6-2/TRBV6-3	TRBJ2-7
TGTGCCAGCAGCCCGCGGCCTAGCGGATTCAATGAGCAGTTCTTC	CASSPRPSGFNEQFF	.	TRBD2	TRBV7-2	TRBJ2-1
TGTGCCAGCAGTTTGGTAGCGGGAGGGCCGATAGAGACCCAGTACTTC	CASSLVAGGPIETQYF	.	TRBD2	TRBV27	TRBJ2-5
TGTGCCAGTGCAAAGGGGTATGGGGGGCCGTCATACAATGAGCAGTTCTTC	CASAKGYGGPSYNEQFF	.	.	TRBV27	TRBJ2-1
TGCGCCAGCAGCTCGGGGGCTAGCACAGATACGCAGTATTTT	CASSSGASTDTQYF	.	.	TRBV5-1	TRBJ2-3
TGTGCCACCAGTTCCCACAGGGGAACGCAAGAGACCCAGTACTTC	CATSSHRGTQETQYF	.	TRBD1	TRBV24-1	TRBJ2-5
TGCGCCAGCAGCTTGGCCTCTATGTACGCTGAAGCTTTCTTT	CASSLASMYAEAFF	.	.	TRBV5-1	TRBJ1-1
TGCAGCGTTCGGAGAGGCGGGAGGGCCTACAATGAGCAGTTCTTC	CSVRRGGRAYNEQFF	few	TRBD2	TRBV29-1	TRBJ2-1
TGTGCCAGAGTAATGGCAGATACGCAGTATTTT	CARVMADTQYF	.	.	TRBV12-3/TRBV12-4	TRBJ2-3
TGTGCCAGCAGCCGAGCCGGGACAGGGGGCGCTGGTAATGAAAAACTGTTTTTT	CASSRAGTGGAGNEKLFF	.	TRBD1	TRBV7-2	TRBJ1-4
TGTGCCAGCAGGACCGAACAGGGTTTCACCGGGGAGCTGTTTTTT	CASRTEQGFTGELFF	.	.	TRBV7-2	TRBJ2-2
TGCAGTGCTAGTAGTCTTTGGCAGCCCCAGCATTTT	CSASSLWQPQHF	.	.	TRBV20-1	TRBJ1-5
TGCAGTGGGACGCTCTCGGGACAGGGTCTGGAGACCCAGTACTTC	CSGTLSGQGLETQYF	.	TRBD1	TRBV29-1	TRBJ2-5
TGTGCCAGCAGCACCCCAGGGCGACTAGCTGTCAATGAGCAGTACTTC	CASSTPGRLAVNEQYF	.	TRBD2	TRBV7-2	TRBJ2-7
TGTGCCTGCAGCTCACCGGGGGCGCCGGGGTCCTACGAGCAGTACTTC	CACSSPGAPGSYEQYF	.	.	TRBV11-1	TRBJ2-7
TGTGCCATCAGTGATGTGGACAGCTCCTACGAGCAGTACTTC	CAISDVDSSYEQYF	many	.	TRBV10-3	TRBJ2-7
TGTGCCAGCAGCATGACGCGGGAGGAACAAGAGACCCAGTACTTC	CASSMTREEQETQYF	.	TRBD2	TRBV9	TRBJ2-5
TGTGCCAGCAGCTTCTTGCTAGCGGGAGGGGGCACAGATACGCAGTATTTT	CASSFLLAGGGTDTQYF	.	TRBD2	TRBV7-2	TRBJ2-3
TGTGCCAGCAGACAACAGGGAGGTGAGACCCAGTACTTC	CASRQQGGETQYF	.	.	TRBV6-6	TRBJ2-5
TGTGCCAGCAGCTCCAAGACAGGGGGCGGCTCCGGCTACACCTTC	CASSSKTGGGSGYTF	.	TRBD1	TRBV7-2	TRBJ1-2
TGTGCCAGCAGTGAACGGACGGGGGATGGCTACACCTTC	CASSERTGDGYTF	.	.	TRBV2	TRBJ1-2
TGCAGTGCTAAAGGACAGGGGGTAGGCTACACCTTC	CSAKGQGVGYTF	few	TRBD1	TRBV20-1	TRBJ1-2
TGTGCCAGCAGTTACAGGACAGGGGGATTACATGAGCAGTTCTTC	CASSYRTGGLHEQFF	.	TRBD1	TRBV6-2/TRBV6-3	TRBJ2-1
TGCAGCGTTGCCCGCGGGGGGTGGTCCAATGAGCAGTTCTTC	CSVARGGWSNEQFF	.	TRBD2	TRBV29-1	TRBJ2-1
TGTGCCCGCAGCTTAGTAGTATCCGAGCAGTACTTC	CARSLVVSEQYF	.	.	TRBV7-8	TRBJ2-7
TGTGCCAGCAGCACCCGGACAGGGAACACAGATACGCAGTATTTT	CASSTRTGNTDTQYF	few	TRBD1	TRBV9	TRBJ2-3
TGTGCCAGCAGTTACTCGGCTCCAGGAGCAACTAATGAAAAACTGTTTTTT	CASSYSAPGATNEKLFF	once	.	TRBV6-5	TRBJ1-4
TGTGCCAGCAGCCTAACCGGGACAGCCTCCTACAATGAGCAGTTCTTC	CASSLTGTASYNEQFF	.	TRBD1	TRBV25-1	TRBJ2-1
TGCAGCGTTGAAAGCGGGGTCTACGAGCAGTACTTC	CSVESGVYEQYF	.	TRBD2	TRBV29-1	TRBJ2-7
TGTGCCAGCATGCGGGGCAGAAATTCACCCCTCCACTTT	CASMRGRNSPLHF	.	.	TRBV12-3/TRBV12-4	TRBJ1-6
TGTGCCAGCATCCCCTCTCCGGGACAGGGGTACAATGGAAACACCATATATTTT	CASIPSPGQGYNGNTIYF	.	TRBD1	TRBV7-6	TRBJ1-3
TGTGCCAGCGGCCTCCGGGAAAACTATGGCTACACCTTC	CASGLRENYGYTF	.	.	TRBV27	TRBJ1-2
TGCAGTGCTAGAGGTTGGACATCCGAGCAGTTCTTC	CSARGWTSEQFF	.	.	TRBV20-1	TRBJ2-1
TGTGCCAGCAGTGAAACTCCTTCGGAGGGGAATCAGCCCCAGCATTTT	CASSETPSEGNQPQHF	.	.	TRBV2	TRBJ1-5
TGCAGCGTTTTTGCGAGCTCCTGCAATGAGCAGTACTTC	CSVFASSCNEQYF	.	.	TRBV29-1	TRBJ2-7